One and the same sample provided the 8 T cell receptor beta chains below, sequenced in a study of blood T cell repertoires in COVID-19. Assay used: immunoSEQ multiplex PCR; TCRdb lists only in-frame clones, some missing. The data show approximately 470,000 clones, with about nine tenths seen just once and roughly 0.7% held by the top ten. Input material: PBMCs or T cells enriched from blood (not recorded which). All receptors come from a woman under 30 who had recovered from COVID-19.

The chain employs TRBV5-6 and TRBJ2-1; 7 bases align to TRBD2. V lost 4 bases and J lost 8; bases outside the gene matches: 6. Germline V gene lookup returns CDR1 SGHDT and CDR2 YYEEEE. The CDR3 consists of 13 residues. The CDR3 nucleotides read TGTGCCAGCAGCGCTACTAGCGTCGATGAGCAGTTCTTC. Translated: CASSATSVDEQFF.

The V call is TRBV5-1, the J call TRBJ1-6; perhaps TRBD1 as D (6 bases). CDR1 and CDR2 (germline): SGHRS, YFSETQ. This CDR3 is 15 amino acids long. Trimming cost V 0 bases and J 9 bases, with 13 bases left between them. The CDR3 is CASSLEPGQSSPLHF. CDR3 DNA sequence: TGCGCCAGCAGCTTGGAGCCAGGACAGAGTTCACCCCTCCACTTT.

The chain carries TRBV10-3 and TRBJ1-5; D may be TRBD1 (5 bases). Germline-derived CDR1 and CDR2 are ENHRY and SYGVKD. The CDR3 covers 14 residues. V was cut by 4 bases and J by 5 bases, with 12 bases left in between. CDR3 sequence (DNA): TGTGCCATCAGTGGGGTCGGGGGTGATCAGCCCCAGCATTTT. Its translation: CAISGVGGDQPQHF.

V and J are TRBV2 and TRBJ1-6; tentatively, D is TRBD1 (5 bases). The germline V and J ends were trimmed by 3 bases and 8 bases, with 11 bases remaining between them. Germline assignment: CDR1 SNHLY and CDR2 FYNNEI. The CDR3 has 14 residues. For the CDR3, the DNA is TGTGCCAGCAGTGAGAAGGGGATCTATTCACCCCTCCACTTT. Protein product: CASSEKGIYSPLHF.

Here the CDR3 DNA reads TGCGCCAGCAGCCCAGGGACAGTCGCCTACAATGAGCAGTTCTTC. Translating gives CASSPGTVAYNEQFF. This chain links TRBV5-1 with TRBJ2-1; 7 bases are shared with TRBD1. In germline, CDR1 is SGHRS, CDR2 YFSETQ. V trimming: 4 bases; J trimming: 2 bases; junction bases outside the gene matches: 6. The length of the CDR3 is 15 residues.

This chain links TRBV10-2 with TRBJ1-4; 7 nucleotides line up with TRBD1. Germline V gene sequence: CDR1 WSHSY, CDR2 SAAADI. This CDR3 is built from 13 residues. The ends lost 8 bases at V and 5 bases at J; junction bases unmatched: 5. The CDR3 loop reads CASSQGNNEKLFF. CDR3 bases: TGCGCCAGCTCACAGGGGAACAATGAAAAACTGTTTTTT.

The CDR3 DNA reads as TGCAGCGTTGTTTCAGGCAGGGGGGAGAACACTGAAGCTTTCTTT. This encodes CSVVSGRGENTEAFF. The V call is TRBV29-1, the J call TRBJ1-1; 7 bases map to TRBD1. V dropped 4 bases and J dropped 1; count of bases not matched to a gene: 9. The CDR3 spans 15 residues. The germline gives CDR1 SQVTM, CDR2 ANQGSEA.

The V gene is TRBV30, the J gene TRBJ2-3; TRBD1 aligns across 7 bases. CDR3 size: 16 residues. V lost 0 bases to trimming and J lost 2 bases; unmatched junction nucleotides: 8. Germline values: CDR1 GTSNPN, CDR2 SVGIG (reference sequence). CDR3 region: CAWSVRSGGNTDTQYF. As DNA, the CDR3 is TGTGCCTGGAGTGTACGGTCAGGGGGAAACACAGATACGCAGTATTTT.